A single TCR beta chain is shown here with its context. This entry belongs to a study of blood T cell repertoires in COVID-19. Clones were read by immunoSEQ multiplex PCR, and TCRdb kept only the in-frame ones, dropping some. The profile covers 50,000 to 55,000 clones, with around nine tenths appearing a single time and 3% to 4.5% taken by the ten largest. J lost 5 bases, V lost 2 bases, and 6 bases had no gene match. Germline V gives CDR1 SNHLY, CDR2 FYNNEI. The CDR3 extends over 15 amino acids. The receptor was derived from a man aged 45-65 years with acute or convalescent COVID-19. The chain couples TRBV2 to TRBJ2-1, with 7 bases lining up with TRBD2. Sequences were obtained from peripheral blood. CDR3 sequence reads: CASSESTSVDNEQFF. The CDR3 DNA sequence: TGTGCCAGCAGTGAATCTACTAGCGTGGACAATGAGCAGTTCTTC. Together with reference TRBV2 and TRBJ2-1, the CDR3 gives the full variable domain: EPEVTQTPSHQVTQMGQEVILRCVPISNHLYFYWYRQILGQKVEFLVSFYNNEISEKSEIFDDQFSVERPDGSNFTLKIRSTKLEDSAMYFCASSESTSVDNEQFFGPGTRLTVL.